The sequence of this T cell receptor (beta chain) was determined in a study of blood T cells in healthy people across ages. A second PCR of 7 to 11 cycles used a sample-barcoded 5' primer and a J-beta primer mix. TCRdb reprocessed the 5' RACE reads via MiXCR and lists one record per CDR3 protein. The table includes roughly 1,300,000 distinct CDR3 sequences, 55% to 75% detected once. Sequencing was carried out using blood. The sequence was collected from a man aged 18 to 29 in good health.

The CDR3 is CAITQGGGYTF. The DNA of the CDR3 is TGTGCCATCACCCAGGGTGGTGGCTACACCTTC. The chain has TRBV10-3 and TRBJ1-2, with a weak D call TRBD1 (5 bases). The germline CDR1 and CDR2 sequences are ENHRY and SYGVKD. CDR3 length equals 11 residues. V shed 7 bases and J shed 7 bases, with 10 bases lying between them.